This T cell receptor beta chain emerged from a study of shared T cell receptors in the human thymus. Using immunoSEQ multiplex PCR, the repertoire was profiled, and TCRdb retains in-frame clones only, with some absent. In the table there are 500,000 to 750,000 clones, 88% of which are singletons. These data are also associated with another study on human thymus T cells. That paper adds: In corrective heart surgery, resections were taken, and these provided the thymus tissue.

The source of this sequence is a boy under three years old with a congenital heart defect. The sequenced sample was thymocytes.

CDR3 residues: CASSPLGQDPTNEKLFF. In DNA, the CDR3 is TGTGCCAGCAGCCCCCTCGGACAGGACCCAACTAATGAAAAACTGTTTTTT. The chain joins TRBV27 to TRBJ1-4; TRBD1 aligns across 7 bases. CDR3 length: 17 residues. V was clipped by 6 bases and J by 0 bases; unmatched bases: 10. Germline CDR1 is MNHEY and CDR2 is SMNVEV (reference sequence). Together with reference TRBV27 and TRBJ1-4, the CDR3 gives the full variable domain: EAQVTQNPRYLITVTGKKLTVTCSQNMNHEYMSWYRQDPGLGLRQIYYSMNVEVTDKGDVPEGYKVSRKEKRNFPLILESPSPNQTSLYFCASSPLGQDPTNEKLFFGSGTQLSVL.